Listed here is a single T cell receptor beta chain. The target of this receptor is not known. TCR beta CDR3 regions were amplified by multiplex PCR from an average of approximately 1.3 ug genomic DNA per sample using the immunoSEQ assay. Primer bias was corrected in the assay by using a complete synthetic TCR repertoire to establish an amplification baseline. The amplicons were sequenced on the Illumina platform. As for the authors' bioinformatics: Sequences were error-corrected by clustering with frequency ratios and a modified nearest-neighbor algorithm, then analyzed in the immunoSEQ Analyzer with IMGT gene definitions. At each rarefaction depth, TCR richness and evenness were averaged across 20 rarefaction repeats, and samples with fewer sequences than that depth were excluded. Wilcoxon rank sum tests with FDR correction were used to compare V, D and J gene relative abundances between the groups. Blinded duplicates gave an intraclass correlation of approximately 96% for TCR richness and an average of around 83% across 66 gene segments. Not all clones reach the TCRdb copy of this immuneACCESS table, which keeps in-frame sequences only. Checked studies attribute under half of the gap to unresolved V genes and leave the rest unexplained. The V and J calls and the clone size are those of that table, but D and trimming were determined from the DNA. This sample's table has entries for around 31,000 clones. The ten largest clones take up more than 4% of the sample.

Every participant had a single incident cervical HPV16 infection, and prevalent HPV16 infections were excluded. Cervical HPV DNA was detected by MY09/MY11 PCR and genotyped by dot-blot hybridization. Roughly 16 mL of heparinized blood were centrifuged, and the buffy coat was split into aliquots, frozen at -30 degrees C, and then kept at -80 degrees C. Genomic DNA was extracted from buffy coat specimens using QIAGEN kits. The data belong to a study of T cells in women clearing cervical HPV infection (dated by TCRdb to the late 2010s). Broadly, across the study: The cases were roughly 25 women with histologically confirmed HPV16-related CIN3 or worse, and 2 of these cases were invasive cancers. Controls were more than 20 women whose single incident HPV16 infection cleared within 12 months without precancer or cancer developing. Blood from cases was collected at the visit where the lesion was first found, while blood from controls was collected once the infection could no longer be detected. Among cases, blood sampling occurred a median of about 160 days after lesion detection, with an interquartile range of about 90 to 200 days. Since HLA typing was available for only a few women, HLA type could not be ruled out as a confounder. This exploratory proof-of-principle case-control study, nested within the Guanacaste HPV Natural History Study in Costa Rica, compared TCR repertoires among women with different cervical HPV16 outcomes. Cases and controls were matched on year of sample collection and on age within five years. Median age was about 32 years in cases versus less than 40 in controls, and baseline characteristics did not differ significantly. The parent cohort enrolled roughly 9,300 women aged 18 or older in Guanacaste, Costa Rica, in 1993 to 1994 and followed the women for around seven years. Five blinded duplicates per group were added as quality controls, so that 60 or so samples were obtained: 50 or so participants and some 10 replicates.

General conclusions and limits of the study: Because of the cross-sectional design, the study could not determine whether the associations came before infection or resulted from infection, and neither effector/memory subsets nor HPV-specific T cells were isolated. T-cell numbers per sample were unknown, so richness differences could reflect varying T-cell content rather than repertoire biology. Random forest classifiers that combined richness and V gene abundances separated cases from controls with an estimated AUC of less than 0.85. Across sequencing depths, CIN3+ cases showed significantly higher TCR repertoire richness than controls, but evenness did not differ between the groups.

The sequenced sample consisted of blood buffy coat. The TCR sequence derives from a woman between 18 and 69 years old with a cervical HPV16 infection that either progressed to CIN3+ or cleared (not recorded which).

This receptor carries the CDR3 CSARDVTGNEQYF. The sequenced part of the CDR3 DNA is TGCAGTGCTAGAGACGTCACAGGGAACGAG. The chain joins TRBV20-1 to TRBJ2-7; the D gene is perhaps TRBD1, from 6 matching bases. The DNA ends 3 residues before the CDR3 does, and the rest of the CDR3 is filled in from the germline J gene. CDR1 and CDR2 (DFQATT, SNEGSKA) derive from the germline V gene (reference sequence). The CDR3 starts with the cysteine, ends with the phenylalanine, and has 13 residues. The DNA has 30 bases, all within the CDR3, and is read from base 1. V lost 0 bases and J lost 5 bases; the stretch between them is 11 bases long.